This T cell receptor (beta chain) comes out of a study of Graves' ophthalmopathy and Graves' hyperthyroidism. Scientists amplified the TCR beta CDR3 regions from RNA transcripts. In the first round, RT-PCR was carried out with HTBI primers, and a multiplex PCR formed the second round. TCRdb fed the multiplex PCR reads into MiXCR, producing one record per CDR3 protein. Counted here are about 740,000 distinct CDR3 sequences, roughly 41% occurring once; the ten biggest clones make up 44%. V was shortened by 2 bases and J by 4 bases, with 9 bases between the two germline ends. This CDR3 contains 14 residues. Germline-derived CDR1 and CDR2 are LGHNA and YSLEER. Orbital computed tomography, together with clinical symptoms, serum thyroxine, TRAb and thyroid ultrasound, was used for diagnosis.

Sequencing was done on a sample of peripheral blood. This chain links TRBV4-3 with TRBJ1-3; D gene unclear. This TCR derives from an adult man with Graves' ophthalmopathy. This chain's CDR3 is CASSQLGIGNTIYF. Here the CDR3 DNA reads TGCGCCAGCAGCCAACTGGGGATCGGAAACACCATATATTTT.